This T cell receptor (beta chain) originates from a study of blood T cell repertoires in COVID-19. Study details: Specimens from acute and convalescent COVID-19 originated in the United States, Italy and Spain. T cells, B-cell-depleted T cells, or PBMCs provided the cDNA or gDNA that served as material.

Points on this clone: Other DNA sequences within the sample encode an identical CDR3.

Source study methods: Amplification from reference gene primers served as the basis for estimated nucleated cell counts. Profiled with immunoSEQ multiplex PCR; TCRdb holds only in-frame clones, not every one. The V and J calls and the clone size are those of that table, but D and trimming were determined from the DNA. The sample carries over 150,000 clones, around 84% recorded once. CDR1 and CDR2 (germline): MDHEN, SYDVKM. The CDR3 totals 13 residues. Trimming removed 8 bases at V and 3 bases at J, with 12 bases between. This sequence joins TRBV28 and TRBJ2-3, with D possibly matching TRBD2 (6 bases). The sequencing input was peripheral blood. The TCR comes from a man aged 45-65 years with active or convalescent COVID-19. The CDR3: CASGRGGTDTQYF. The CDR3, as DNA: TGTGCCAGCGGAAGGGGAGGTACAGATACGCAGTATTTT.